The 22 T cell receptor beta chains below were found in one sample sequenced in a study of blood T cells in healthy people across ages. Alongside a J-beta primer mix, a sample-barcoded 5' primer served in a second PCR lasting about 6 to 11 cycles. TCRdb recomputed calls from the 5' RACE reads with MiXCR, one row per CDR3 protein. The sample shows 380,000 or so distinct CDR3 sequences, approximately 52% of them seen only once. Sequenced material: blood. The receptors were gathered from a man in his 60s in good health.

Points on this clonotype: Sequence at one end of the junction differs from germline and may be a read error. The chain uses TRBV7-2 and TRBJ2-3, with 8 bases aligning to TRBD2. The CDR3 covers 13 residues. In germline, CDR1 is SGHTA, CDR2 FQGNSA. This CDR3 reads CASSPGRDDTRYF. In nucleotides, the CDR3 is TGTGCCAGCAGCCCCGGGAGGGATGATACGCGGTATTTT.

This clonotype was found many times. The chain carries TRBV27 and TRBJ2-3, with 11 bases aligning to TRBD1. The germline V gene has CDR1 MNHEY and CDR2 SMNVEV (reference sequence). Trimming removed 6 bases from V and 6 bases from J; junction bases left unmatched: 5. This CDR3 contains 14 residues. The CDR3 bases are TGTGCCAGCAGCCGGACAGGGGGCGCGGATACGCAGTATTTT. It specifies CASSRTGGADTQYF.

This clonotype was seen more than once but under ten times. J is TRBJ2-1 and V is TRBV7-2, with a weak D call TRBD2 (6 bases). The CDR3 runs to 14 residues. The V gene's germline CDR1 is SGHTA and CDR2 FQGNSA. The germline V and J ends were trimmed by 5 bases and 6 bases, with 14 bases remaining between them. The CDR3 reads CASSPGVWGNEQFF. The CDR3 coding sequence is TGTGCCAGCAGCCCGGGGGTTTGGGGCAATGAGCAGTTCTTC.

The chain employs TRBV20-1 and TRBJ2-4; 8 bases match TRBD2. The end of the DNA is better explained by TRBJ2-7, so the J call may be wrong. Looked up from germline, CDR1 is DFQATT and CDR2 is SNEGSKA (reference sequence). The CDR3 extends over 14 amino acids. In nucleotides, the CDR3 is TGCAGTGCTAGAGAAGGGACTAGTCAAAACGAGCAGTACTTC. Amino acids: CSAREGTSQNEQYF.

The chain combines TRBV7-2 with TRBJ2-7; the D gene is possibly TRBD2 (7 bases). Trimming removed 5 bases at V and 2 bases at J, with 16 bases between. The CDR3 loop spans 15 amino acids. The germline V gene encodes CDR1 SGHTA and CDR2 FQGNSA. The CDR3 sequence: CASSNWGGSPYEQYF. Here the CDR3 DNA reads TGTGCCAGCAGCAACTGGGGGGGCAGCCCCTACGAGCAGTACTTC.

To note about this clonotype: This clone may be a read error of a much larger clone one base away. This chain links TRBV10-3 with TRBJ2-5, with D unclear. The CDR3 has 13 amino acids. From germline, CDR1 is ENHRY and CDR2 SYGVKD. Trimming shortened V by 2 bases and J by 2 bases, and 6 bases separated the two germline ends. Written as DNA, the CDR3 is TGTGCCATCAGTGAGGTACCGCAAGAGACCCAGTACTTC. This gives the protein CAISEVPQETQYF.

The chain carries TRBV6-2 or TRBV6-3 and TRBJ2-6; 7 bases are shared with TRBD1. The CDR3 has 16 residues. The germline gives CDR1 MNHEY, CDR2 SVGEGT. V lost 0 bases to trimming and J lost 5 bases; unmatched junction nucleotides: 4. The DNA for the CDR3 is TGTGCCAGCAGTTACTCAAGGGGGCGCAGGGCCAACGTCCTGACTTTC. It translates to CASSYSRGRRANVLTF.

This chain links TRBV6-5 with TRBJ2-7, with D possibly being TRBD1 (6 bases). Germline values: CDR1 MNHEY, CDR2 SVGAGI. V was cut by 1 base and J by 7 bases, with 20 bases left in between. This CDR3 is 16 amino acids long. This CDR3 reads CASSYFPTDSTREQYF. DNA for the CDR3: TGTGCCAGCAGTTACTTCCCAACGGACAGTACGAGAGAGCAGTACTTC.

This chain connects TRBV5-1 to TRBJ2-7; weak D call: TRBD1 (5 bases). The V and J ends lost 4 bases and 2 bases respectively, with 7 bases between them. The CDR3 runs to 12 residues. CDR1 and CDR2 (germline): SGHRS, YFSETQ. CDR3 amino acids: CASSDSAYEQYF. The CDR3 nucleotides read TGCGCCAGCAGCGACAGCGCCTACGAGCAGTACTTC. The full variable domain, completed using reference TRBV5-1 and TRBJ2-7, is KAGVTQTPRYLIKTRGQQVTLSCSPISGHRSVSWYQQTPGQGLQFLFEYFSETQRNKGNFPGRFSGRQFSNSRSEMNVSTLELGDSALYLCASSDSAYEQYFGPGTRLTVT.

CDR3 nucleotides: TGTGCCAGCAGTTCCCTCGTAAAGGGTCCCGGGACTAGTTCCGTTGCCTACAATGAGCAGTTCTTC. It yields the protein CASSSLVKGPGTSSVAYNEQFF. The chain combines TRBV27 with TRBJ2-1; 8 positions match TRBD2. Trimming took 4 bases from V and 2 from J; bases not matched to a gene: 25. CDR1 and CDR2 from the germline V gene are MNHEY and SMNVEV (reference sequence). The length of the CDR3 is 22 residues.

This clonotype was seen a handful of times. The chain carries TRBV4-3 and TRBJ2-5; TRBD1 is a possible D gene (5 bases). Germline loops: CDR1 LGHNA, CDR2 YSLEER. The V end lost 1 base, the J end lost 5 bases, and 14 bases lay between the germline ends. The CDR3 covers 15 residues. CDR3 in amino acids: CASSQGNFPGETQYF. DNA for the CDR3: TGCGCCAGCAGCCAAGGAAACTTCCCAGGGGAGACCCAGTACTTC.

The chain has TRBV6-5 and TRBJ2-1; possibly TRBD1 or TRBD2 for D (7 bases each). The V end lost 6 bases, the J end lost 5 bases, and 17 bases lay between the germline ends. Germline CDR1 reads MNHEY; CDR2 reads SVGAGI. This CDR3 region has 15 residues. The CDR3 sequence: CASRAGQFHNNEQFF. CDR3 bases: TGTGCCAGCAGAGCGGGACAGTTTCACAACAATGAGCAGTTCTTC.

This chain links TRBV7-2 with TRBJ1-6; 7 bases fit TRBD1. Germline lookup yields CDR1 SGHTA and CDR2 FQGNSA. V lost 7 bases, J lost 7 bases, and 7 bases stayed unmatched. The CDR3 length is 14 residues. The CDR3 DNA is TGTGCCAGCAAAACAGGGACAGCCAATTCACCCCTCCACTTT. Translation gives CASKTGTANSPLHF.

About this clonotype: The junction departs from germline at one end; a sequencing error may be responsible. The chain uses TRBV29-1 and TRBJ2-3; D not resolved. The V gene's germline CDR1 is SQVTM and CDR2 ANQGSEA. The CDR3 spans 16 residues. In nucleotides, the CDR3 is TGCAGCGCTGCCATGATTTATGGACGGTTCACAGATATGCAGTATTTT. This encodes CSAAMIYGRFTDMQYF.

This clonotype was counted at least ten times. CDR3 amino acids: CASSLGSGGETQYF. The CDR3 DNA follows: TGTGCCAGCAGCTTAGGTAGCGGGGGTGAGACCCAGTACTTC. This chain joins TRBV7-2 and TRBJ2-5; 9 bases are a match to TRBD2. The CDR3 loop spans 14 amino acids. CDR1 is SGHTA and CDR2 is FQGNSA in the germline V gene. V was pared by 1 base and J by 5 bases, with 2 bases of the junction left unmatched.

The genes are TRBV7-2 and TRBJ2-1, with D perhaps TRBD2 (7 bases). This CDR3 is 19 amino acids long. Trimming took off 1 base at V and 4 bases at J, with 23 bases between the two ends. Germline V lookup: CDR1 SGHTA, CDR2 FQGNSA. The CDR3 bases are TGTGCCAGCAGCTTAGGAGGCCGGGCCTACGGGGGGCCATACAATGAGCAGTTCTTC. Translating it yields CASSLGGRAYGGPYNEQFF.

The V call is TRBV28, the J call TRBJ2-7, with D perhaps matching TRBD1 or TRBD2 (5 bases each). The CDR3 contains 14 residues. CDR1 is MDHEN, CDR2 SYDVKM, per germline. The V end was cut by 3 bases, the J end by 0 bases, with 9 bases between. The CDR3 DNA sequence: TGTGCCAGCAGTTTCACGGGGCCCTCCTACGAGCAGTACTTC. Translation gives CASSFTGPSYEQYF.

The gene calls are TRBV20-1 and TRBJ2-4, with 11 bases identical to TRBD1. The V segment lost 5 bases and the J segment 6 bases; nucleotides outside the gene matches: 6. Germline-derived CDR1 and CDR2 are DFQATT and SNEGSKA (reference sequence). The CDR3 is 14 residues long. The CDR3 DNA is TGCAGTGCTGCCAGTGGGACAGGGGGAAACATTCAGTACTTC. This codes for CSAASGTGGNIQYF.

CDR3 amino acids: CASTIAPGQGTIQYF. The CDR3 region has the DNA TGTGCCAGCACCATTGCCCCGGGACAGGGAACCATTCAGTACTTC. The genes are TRBV11-2 and TRBJ2-4, with 9 positions matching TRBD1. The CDR3 spans 15 residues. Germline CDR1 and CDR2: SGHAT and FQNNGV. Trimming at V came to 7 bases and at J to 9 bases, leaving 13 bases not matched to a gene.

This clonotype occurred a few times. This chain uses TRBV27 with TRBJ1-6; 12 bases fit TRBD1. The CDR3 covers 17 residues. CDR1 and CDR2 from the germline V gene are MNHEY and SMNVEV (reference sequence). Unmatched junction bases numbered 8, after V lost 4 bases and J lost 7 bases. The CDR3 is CASSSPGTGGRNSPLHF. CDR3 coding DNA: TGTGCCAGCAGTTCTCCCGGGACAGGGGGCCGAAATTCACCCCTCCACTTT.

V gene TRBV30 combines with J gene TRBJ2-7; TRBD1 is a possible D gene (5 bases). Germline lookup yields CDR1 GTSNPN and CDR2 SVGIG (reference sequence). The CDR3 runs to 11 residues. V was pared by 2 bases and J by 6 bases, with 8 bases between. CDR3 bases: TGTGCCTGGAGTCTAGGGGTCGAGCAGTACTTC. This translates into CAWSLGVEQYF.

The rearrangement uses TRBV20-1 and TRBJ2-4, with 9 bases identical to TRBD2. The junction had 8 bases not matched to a gene; V was cut back by 0 bases and J by 5 bases. This CDR3 has 16 residues. CDR1 and CDR2 (germline): DFQATT, SNEGSKA (reference sequence). The DNA of the CDR3 is TGCAGTGCTAGAGATGGGGCGGGAGGGCCCCAAAACATTCAGTACTTC. This gives the protein CSARDGAGGPQNIQYF.